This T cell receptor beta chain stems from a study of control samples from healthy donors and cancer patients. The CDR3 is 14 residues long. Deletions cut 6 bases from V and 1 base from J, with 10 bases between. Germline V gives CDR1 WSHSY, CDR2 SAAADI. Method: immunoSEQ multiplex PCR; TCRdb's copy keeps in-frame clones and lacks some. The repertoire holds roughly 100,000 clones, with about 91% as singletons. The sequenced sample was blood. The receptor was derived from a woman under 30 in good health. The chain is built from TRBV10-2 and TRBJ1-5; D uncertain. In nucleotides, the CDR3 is TGCGCCAGCAGAGCGGACCAAAGCAATCAGCCCCAGCATTTT. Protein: CASRADQSNQPQHF.